The TCR beta chain under discussion was sequenced for a study of CD8 T cells in Susac syndrome. RNA in amounts of about 0.45 to 1 ug was reverse transcribed with random hexamers. MiXCR, run by TCRdb on the immunoSEQ multiplex PCR reads, gives a single entry per CDR3 protein. In the table there are around 81,000 distinct CDR3 sequences, around 94% of which are singletons. V shed 10 bases and J 7 bases; nucleotides not matched to a gene: 19. This CDR3 comprises 16 residues. Germline-derived CDR1 and CDR2 are SNHLY and FYNNEI. The rearrangement uses TRBV2 and TRBJ2-3; 8 bases fit TRBD1. Sequenced sample: CD8+ T cells from PBMCs. This clonotype was sampled from a human donor with Susac syndrome. CDR3 sequence (DNA): TGTGCCACCACCCTTCCGACAGGGGCAACAAGTAATACGCAGTATTTT. This encodes CATTLPTGATSNTQYF.